The 16 T cell receptor beta chains reported below all come from one sample, sequenced in a study of T cells in Graves' hyperthyroidism and ophthalmopathy. Amplified TCR beta CDR3 regions came from RNA transcripts. RT-PCR in the first round (using the HTBI primer set) targeted the TCR CDR3. MiXCR, run by TCRdb on the multiplex PCR reads, gives a single entry per CDR3 protein. The data hold 300,000 to 450,000 distinct CDR3 sequences, with 18% observed a single time. Sequencing was done on a sample of blood. These TCRs come from a middle-aged woman with Graves' ophthalmopathy.

The chain combines TRBV12-3 or TRBV12-4 with TRBJ1-2; D remains unclear. V was shortened by 4 bases and J by 4 bases, with 16 bases between the two germline ends. This CDR3 spans 15 amino acids. The CDR3 DNA reads TGTGCCAGCAGTTACTCAGGCGCCCCTAGCTATGGCTACACCTTC. It encodes CASSYSGAPSYGYTF.

Ten or more counts support this clonotype. The chain carries TRBV28 and TRBJ1-2; 9 nucleotides match TRBD1. Trimming cost V 2 bases and J 6 bases; bases outside gene matches: 10. The CDR3 contains 16 residues. Looked up from germline, CDR1 is MDHEN and CDR2 is SYDVKM. The CDR3 DNA follows: TGTGCCAGCAGTTTAACTAGGACAGGGGCCAACGATGGCTACACCTTC. Its translation: CASSLTRTGANDGYTF.

This clonotype has a count of ten or more. The gene calls are TRBV19 and TRBJ1-1; 8 bases line up with TRBD1. Germline V gene data show CDR1 as LNHDA and CDR2 as SQIVND (reference sequence). V was clipped by 9 bases and J by 0 bases; unmatched bases: 18. There are 18 residues in the CDR3. CDR3 DNA: TGTGCCAGCAAGAAGTACAAAAACAGGGGGGGCATGAACACTGAAGCTTTCTTT. Protein: CASKKYKNRGGMNTEAFF.

This clonotype was seen ten or more times. The rearrangement joins TRBV15 to TRBJ1-2, with D maybe TRBD1 (6 bases). The CDR3 loop spans 13 amino acids. V shed 5 bases and J shed 8 bases, with 15 bases lying between them. Germline CDR1 reads LNHNV; CDR2 reads YYDKDF (reference sequence). CDR3 amino acids: CATSPGVVGGYTF. In DNA form, the CDR3 reads TGTGCCACCAGCCCAGGGGTAGTCGGAGGCTACACCTTC.

This clonotype was found many times. The chain combines TRBV18 with TRBJ1-1; tentatively, D is TRBD1 (5 bases). CDR1 KGHSH and CDR2 LQKENI come from the germline V gene. There are 15 residues in the CDR3. V was pared by 3 bases and J by 2 bases, with 13 bases between. The CDR3 region is CASSPTKQANTEAFF. The CDR3 DNA follows: TGTGCCAGCTCACCCACCAAACAGGCAAACACTGAAGCTTTCTTT.

This clonotype was counted many times. The CDR3 does not end in the conserved phenylalanine or tryptophan, so this is likely a read error. The genes are TRBV6-5 and TRBJ2-7; 16 bases line up with TRBD2. CDR3 length equals 17 residues. Germline V gives CDR1 MNHEY, CDR2 SVGAGI. The trim removed 4 bases at V and 3 bases at J, leaving 6 bases unmatched. The CDR3 spells CASSSGLAGGSSYEQYS. The CDR3 nucleotides read TGTGCCAGCAGTTCGGGACTAGCGGGAGGGTCGAGCTACGAGCAGTACTCC.

This clonotype came up a few times. The chain uses TRBV29-1 and TRBJ2-7, with D perhaps TRBD2 (6 bases). Germline V gives CDR1 SQVTM, CDR2 ANQGSEA. This CDR3 has 14 residues. V lost 6 bases and J lost 6, with 21 bases in between. The CDR3 DNA reads TGCAGCGTCTCGGGGGTAGGGCTAGCTGCCGAGCAGTACTTC. This translates into CSVSGVGLAAEQYF.

In this sample, this clonotype turned up many times. V gene TRBV2 combines with J gene TRBJ2-7; D not resolved. The CDR3 length is 14 residues. The V gene lost 8 bases and the J gene lost 0 bases, with 14 bases spanning the gap. CDR1 and CDR2 (germline): SNHLY, FYNNEI. The CDR3 bases are TGTGCCAGCCTGAGTGCAGGCGGCTCCTACGAGCAGTACTTC. Residues: CASLSAGGSYEQYF.

This clonotype was observed many times. A clone one base away is much larger, so this may be a read error. The chain employs TRBV6-4 and TRBJ2-7; D possibly corresponds to TRBD2 (5 bases). The germline V gene encodes CDR1 MRHNA and CDR2 SNTAGT. The CDR3 is 14 residues long. CDR3 protein: CASRPPPGSCEQYF. The CDR3 nucleotides read TGTGCCAGCAGACCCCCACCGGGGTCCTGCGAGCAGTACTTC.

The sample holds many counts of this clonotype. A much larger clone is a single base away; this may be a read error. This chain joins TRBV12-3 or TRBV12-4 and TRBJ2-7; D is unresolved. V lost 3 bases, J lost 5 bases, and 20 bases lay in between. This CDR3 contains 16 residues. The CDR3 region has the DNA TGTGCCAGCAGTTTTCCCTCAGTCGCGAGAGTCCACGAGCAGTACTTC. It is translated as CASSFPSVARVHEQYF.

This clonotype has a count of ten or more. V is TRBV7-2 and J is TRBJ2-5; D uncertain. The germline V gene has CDR1 SGHTA and CDR2 FQGNSA. CDR3 length equals 15 residues. The germline V and J ends were trimmed by 5 bases and 9 bases, with 22 bases remaining between them. The CDR3 DNA is TGTGCCAGCAGCCCCACGGTGGCAGCTCCTTTTGCCCAGTACTTC. It yields the protein CASSPTVAAPFAQYF. Full variable domain (outside the CDR3, taken from reference TRBV7-2 and TRBJ2-5): GAGVSQSPSNKVTEKGKDVELRCDPISGHTALYWYRQSLGQGLEFLIYFQGNSAPDKSGLPSDRFSAERTGGSVSTLTIQRTQQEDSAVYLCASSPTVAAPFAQYFGPGTRLLVL.

The sample holds a few counts of this clonotype. The chain uses TRBV7-3 and TRBJ2-7; possibly TRBD2 for D (5 bases). Germline values: CDR1 SGHTA, CDR2 FQGTGA. With 2 bases removed from V and 7 bases from J, the gap between germline ends came to 12 bases. There are 13 residues in the CDR3. The CDR3 DNA sequence: TGTGCCAGCAGCTTATCCCAGAGGGCGGAGCAGTACTTC. Amino acids: CASSLSQRAEQYF.

This clonotype was found many times. The CDR3 nucleotides read TGTGCCAGCAGCCCCAGGGGACGGGACTCGGCTTTCTTT. Protein sequence: CASSPRGRDSAFF. The chain recombines TRBV12-3 or TRBV12-4 with TRBJ1-1, with a weak D call TRBD1 (6 bases). Trimming pared 6 bases from V and 11 bases from J, leaving 19 bases between. The CDR3 has 13 residues.

This clonotype has ten or more counts. The genes are TRBV6-1 and TRBJ2-2; 8 bases map to TRBD1. The CDR3 has 14 residues. V trimming: 2 bases; J trimming: 7 bases; junction bases outside the gene matches: 3. The V gene's germline CDR1 is MNHNS and CDR2 SASEGT. The CDR3 DNA reads TGTGCCAGCAGTGAACAGGGGGCGGTCGGGGAGCTGTTTTTT. As protein: CASSEQGAVGELFF.

This sequence joins TRBV6-5 and TRBJ2-7, with D unclear. Trimming shortened V by 9 bases and J by 7 bases, and 16 bases separated the two germline ends. CDR1 is MNHEY and CDR2 is SVGAGI in the germline V gene. CDR3 length: 12 residues. The CDR3 spells CASQVGPSEQYF. The CDR3 bases are TGTGCCAGTCAGGTAGGGCCCAGTGAGCAGTACTTC.

This clonotype has just a few counts. V usage is TRBV27 and J usage is TRBJ2-7; no reliable D call. Germline values: CDR1 MNHEY, CDR2 SMNVEV (reference sequence). V lost 3 bases, J lost 3 bases, and 9 bases lay in between. This CDR3 spans 13 amino acids. The CDR3 DNA follows: TGTGCCAGCAGTTTTGCCCTTTACTACGAGCAGTACTTC. Translating it yields CASSFALYYEQYF.